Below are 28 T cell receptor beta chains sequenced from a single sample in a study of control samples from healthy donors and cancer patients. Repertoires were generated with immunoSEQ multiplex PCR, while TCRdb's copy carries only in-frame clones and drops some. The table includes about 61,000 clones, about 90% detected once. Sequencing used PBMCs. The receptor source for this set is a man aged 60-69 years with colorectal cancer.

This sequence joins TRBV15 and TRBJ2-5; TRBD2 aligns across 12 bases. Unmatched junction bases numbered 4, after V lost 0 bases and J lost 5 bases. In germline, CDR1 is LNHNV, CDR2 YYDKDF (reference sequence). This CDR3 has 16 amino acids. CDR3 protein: CATSRDSGLAGETQYF. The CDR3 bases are TGTGCCACCAGCAGAGATTCGGGACTAGCGGGTGAGACCCAGTACTTC.

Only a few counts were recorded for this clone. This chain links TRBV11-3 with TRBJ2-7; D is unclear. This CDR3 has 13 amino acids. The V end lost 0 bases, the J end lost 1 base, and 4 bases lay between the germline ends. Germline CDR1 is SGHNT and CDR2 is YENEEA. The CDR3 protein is CASSLDSSYEQYF. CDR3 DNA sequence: TGTGCCAGCAGCTTAGACTCGTCCTACGAGCAGTACTTC.

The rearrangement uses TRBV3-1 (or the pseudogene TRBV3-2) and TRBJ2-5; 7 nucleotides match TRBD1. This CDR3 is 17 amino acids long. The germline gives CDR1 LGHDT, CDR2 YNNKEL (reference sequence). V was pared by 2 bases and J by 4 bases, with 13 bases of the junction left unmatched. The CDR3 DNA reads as TGTGCCAGCAGCCAACACCCGAAGACAGGGACGGGAGAGACCCAGTACTTC. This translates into CASSQHPKTGTGETQYF.

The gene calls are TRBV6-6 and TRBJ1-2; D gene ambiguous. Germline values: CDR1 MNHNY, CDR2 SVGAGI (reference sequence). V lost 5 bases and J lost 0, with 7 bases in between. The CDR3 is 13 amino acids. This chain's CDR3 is CASSHTANYGYTF. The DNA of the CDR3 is TGTGCCAGCAGTCACACAGCTAACTATGGCTACACCTTC.

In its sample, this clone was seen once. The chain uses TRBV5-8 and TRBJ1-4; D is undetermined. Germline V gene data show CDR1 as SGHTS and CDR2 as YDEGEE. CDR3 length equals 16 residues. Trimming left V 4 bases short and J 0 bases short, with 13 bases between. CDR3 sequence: CASSLGISATNEKLFF. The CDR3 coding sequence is TGTGCCAGCAGCCTGGGGATATCTGCAACTAATGAAAAACTGTTTTTT.

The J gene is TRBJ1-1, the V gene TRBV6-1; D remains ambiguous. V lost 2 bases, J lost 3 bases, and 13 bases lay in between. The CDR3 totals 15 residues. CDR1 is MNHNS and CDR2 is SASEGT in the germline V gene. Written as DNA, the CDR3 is TGTGCCAGCAGTGAACTGTCGCGGAGGGACACTGAAGCTTTCTTT. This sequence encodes CASSELSRRDTEAFF.

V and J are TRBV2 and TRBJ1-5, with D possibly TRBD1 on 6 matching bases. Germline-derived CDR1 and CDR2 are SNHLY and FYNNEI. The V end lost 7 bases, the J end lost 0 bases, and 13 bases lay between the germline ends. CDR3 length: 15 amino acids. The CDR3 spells CASTPDSFSNQPQHF. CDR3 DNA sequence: TGTGCCAGCACCCCGGACAGTTTTAGCAATCAGCCCCAGCATTTT.

CDR3 sequence: CASSTAPSGGYEQYF. In nucleotides, the CDR3 is TGCGCCAGCAGCACCGCCCCTAGCGGGGGCTACGAGCAGTACTTC. This sequence joins TRBV5-1 and TRBJ2-7; 10 nucleotides line up with TRBD2. The length of the CDR3 is 15 residues. The V and J ends lost 4 bases and 3 bases, in that order; junction bases with no gene match: 7. Germline V gene sequence: CDR1 SGHRS, CDR2 YFSETQ.

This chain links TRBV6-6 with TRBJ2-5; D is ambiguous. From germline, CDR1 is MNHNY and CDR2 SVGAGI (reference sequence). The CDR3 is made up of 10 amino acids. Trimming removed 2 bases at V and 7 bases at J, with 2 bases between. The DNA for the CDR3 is TGTGCCAGCAGTTACGGGACCCAGTACTTC. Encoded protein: CASSYGTQYF.

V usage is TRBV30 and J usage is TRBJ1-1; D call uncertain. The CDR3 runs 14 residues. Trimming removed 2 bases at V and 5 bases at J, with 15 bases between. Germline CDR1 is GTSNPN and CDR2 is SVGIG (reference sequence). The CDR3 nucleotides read TGTGCCTGGAGTATGGTGCCGGCCGTGACTGAAGCTTTCTTT. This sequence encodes CAWSMVPAVTEAFF.

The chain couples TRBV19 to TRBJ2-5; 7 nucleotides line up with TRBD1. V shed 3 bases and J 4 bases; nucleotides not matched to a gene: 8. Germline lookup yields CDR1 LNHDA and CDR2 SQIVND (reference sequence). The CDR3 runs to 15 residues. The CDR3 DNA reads TGTGCCAGTAGTATTGGGTTACAGGGGCGAGAGACCCAGTACTTC. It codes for CASSIGLQGRETQYF.

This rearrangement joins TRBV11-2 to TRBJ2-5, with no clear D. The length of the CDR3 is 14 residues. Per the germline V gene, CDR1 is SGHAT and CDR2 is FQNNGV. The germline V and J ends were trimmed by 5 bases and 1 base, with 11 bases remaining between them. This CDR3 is CASSRGRSQETQYF. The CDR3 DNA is TGTGCCAGCAGCCGCGGACGGTCCCAAGAGACCCAGTACTTC.

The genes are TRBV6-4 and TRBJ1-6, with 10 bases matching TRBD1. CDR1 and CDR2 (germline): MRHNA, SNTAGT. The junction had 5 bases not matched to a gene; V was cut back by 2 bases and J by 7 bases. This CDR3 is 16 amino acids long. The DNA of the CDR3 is TGTGCCAGCAGTGACACGACAGGGGGCAGGAATTCACCCCTCCACTTT. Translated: CASSDTTGGRNSPLHF.

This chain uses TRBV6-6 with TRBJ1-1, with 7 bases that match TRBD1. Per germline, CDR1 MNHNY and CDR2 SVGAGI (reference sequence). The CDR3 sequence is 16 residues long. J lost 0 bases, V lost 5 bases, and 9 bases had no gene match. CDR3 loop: CASSPRTGAVNTEAFF. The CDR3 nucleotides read TGTGCCAGCAGTCCTCGTACAGGGGCGGTGAACACTGAAGCTTTCTTT.

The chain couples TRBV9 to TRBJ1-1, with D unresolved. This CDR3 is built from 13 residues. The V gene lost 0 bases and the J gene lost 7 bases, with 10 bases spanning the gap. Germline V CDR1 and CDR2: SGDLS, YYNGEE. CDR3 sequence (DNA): TGTGCCAGCAGCGTAGCAGATGCCGGTGAAGCTTTCTTT. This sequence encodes CASSVADAGEAFF. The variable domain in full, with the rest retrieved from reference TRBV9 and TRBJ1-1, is DSGVTQTPKHLITATGQRVTLRCSPRSGDLSVYWYQQSLDQGLQFLIQYYNGEERAKGNILERFSAQQFPDLHSELNLSSLELGDSALYFCASSVADAGEAFFGQGTRLTVV.

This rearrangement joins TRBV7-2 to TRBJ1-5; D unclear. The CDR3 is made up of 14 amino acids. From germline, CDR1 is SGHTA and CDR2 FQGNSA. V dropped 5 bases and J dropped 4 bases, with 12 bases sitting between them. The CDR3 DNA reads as TGTGCCAGCAGCCCCGGGTGGGAGAATCAGCCCCAGCATTTT. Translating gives CASSPGWENQPQHF.

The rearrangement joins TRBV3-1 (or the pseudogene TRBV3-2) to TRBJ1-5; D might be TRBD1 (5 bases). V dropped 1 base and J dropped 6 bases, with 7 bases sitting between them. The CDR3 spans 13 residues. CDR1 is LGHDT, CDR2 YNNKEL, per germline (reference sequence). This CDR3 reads CASSQGGGQPQHF. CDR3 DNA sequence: TGTGCCAGCAGCCAAGGGGGCGGTCAGCCCCAGCATTTT.

The CDR3 nucleotides are TGTGCCAGCAGTTACGGGGGGACAGGGGCCTACGAGCAGTACTTC. Residues: CASSYGGTGAYEQYF. The chain combines TRBV6-5 with TRBJ2-7, with 10 bases matching TRBD1. The germline CDR1 and CDR2 sequences are MNHEY and SVGAGI. This CDR3 has 15 amino acids. Trimming at V came to 2 bases and at J to 2 bases, leaving 3 bases not matched to a gene.

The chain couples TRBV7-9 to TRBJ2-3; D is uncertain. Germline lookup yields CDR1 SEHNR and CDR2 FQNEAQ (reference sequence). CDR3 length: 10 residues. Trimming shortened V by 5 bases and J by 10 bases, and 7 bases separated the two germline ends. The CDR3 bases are TGTGCCAGCAGCACCGGACCGCAGTATTTT. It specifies CASSTGPQYF.

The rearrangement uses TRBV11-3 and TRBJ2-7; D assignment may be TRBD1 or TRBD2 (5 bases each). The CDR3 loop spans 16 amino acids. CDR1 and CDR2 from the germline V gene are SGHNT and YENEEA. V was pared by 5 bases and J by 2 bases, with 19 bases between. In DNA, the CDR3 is TGTGCCAGCAGCCCTCCATTTGGGGGTGGGACCTACGAGCAGTACTTC. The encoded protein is CASSPPFGGGTYEQYF.

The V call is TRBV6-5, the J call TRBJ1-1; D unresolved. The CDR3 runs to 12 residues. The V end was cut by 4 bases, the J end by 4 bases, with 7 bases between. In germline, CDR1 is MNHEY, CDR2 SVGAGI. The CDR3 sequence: CASSSRPTEAFF. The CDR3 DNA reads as TGTGCCAGCAGTTCCCGGCCCACTGAAGCTTTCTTT.

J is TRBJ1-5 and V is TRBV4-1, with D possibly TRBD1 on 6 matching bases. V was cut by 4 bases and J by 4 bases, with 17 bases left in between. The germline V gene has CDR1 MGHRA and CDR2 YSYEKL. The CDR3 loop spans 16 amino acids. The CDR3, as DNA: TGCGCCAGCAGCCTTGACCACTCGGACAGTAATCAGCCCCAGCATTTT. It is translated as CASSLDHSDSNQPQHF.

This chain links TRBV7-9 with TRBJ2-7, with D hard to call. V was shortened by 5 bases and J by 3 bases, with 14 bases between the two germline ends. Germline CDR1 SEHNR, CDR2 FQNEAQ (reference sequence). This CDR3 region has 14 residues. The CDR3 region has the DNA TGTGCCAGCAGCCCTGAGGCCCCGGGCTACGAGCAGTACTTC. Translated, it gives CASSPEAPGYEQYF.

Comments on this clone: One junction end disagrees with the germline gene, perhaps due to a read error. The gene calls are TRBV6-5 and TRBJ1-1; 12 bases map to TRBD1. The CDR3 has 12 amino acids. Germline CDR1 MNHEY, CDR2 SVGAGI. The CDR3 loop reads CARFPGQGALTF. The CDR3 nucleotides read TGTGCCAGATTTCCGGGACAGGGGGCGCTCACCTTT.

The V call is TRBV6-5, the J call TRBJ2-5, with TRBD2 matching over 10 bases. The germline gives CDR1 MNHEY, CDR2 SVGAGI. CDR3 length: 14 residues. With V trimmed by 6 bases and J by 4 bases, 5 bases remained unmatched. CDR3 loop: CASRPSGRGETQYF. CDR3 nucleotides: TGTGCCAGCAGGCCCAGCGGGAGGGGAGAGACCCAGTACTTC.

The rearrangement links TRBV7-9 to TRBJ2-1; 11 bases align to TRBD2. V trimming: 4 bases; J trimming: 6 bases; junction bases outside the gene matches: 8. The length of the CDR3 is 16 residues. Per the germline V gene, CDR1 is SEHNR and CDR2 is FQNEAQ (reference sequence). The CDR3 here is CASSSILAGGRNEQFF. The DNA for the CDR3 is TGTGCCAGCAGCTCCATCTTAGCGGGGGGGCGCAATGAGCAGTTCTTC.

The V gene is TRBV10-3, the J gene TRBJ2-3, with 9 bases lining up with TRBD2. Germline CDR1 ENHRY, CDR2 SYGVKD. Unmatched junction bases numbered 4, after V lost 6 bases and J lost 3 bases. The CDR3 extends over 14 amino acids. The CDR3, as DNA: TGTGCCATCAGCAATCTAGCGGGGACAGATACGCAGTATTTT. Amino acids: CAISNLAGTDTQYF.

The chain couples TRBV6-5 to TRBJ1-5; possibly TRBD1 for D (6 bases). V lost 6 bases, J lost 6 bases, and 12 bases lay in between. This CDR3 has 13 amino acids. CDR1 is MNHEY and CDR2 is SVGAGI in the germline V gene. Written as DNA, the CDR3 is TGTGCCAGCAGGTTGACAGGCGGTCAGCCCCAGCATTTT. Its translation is CASRLTGGQPQHF.